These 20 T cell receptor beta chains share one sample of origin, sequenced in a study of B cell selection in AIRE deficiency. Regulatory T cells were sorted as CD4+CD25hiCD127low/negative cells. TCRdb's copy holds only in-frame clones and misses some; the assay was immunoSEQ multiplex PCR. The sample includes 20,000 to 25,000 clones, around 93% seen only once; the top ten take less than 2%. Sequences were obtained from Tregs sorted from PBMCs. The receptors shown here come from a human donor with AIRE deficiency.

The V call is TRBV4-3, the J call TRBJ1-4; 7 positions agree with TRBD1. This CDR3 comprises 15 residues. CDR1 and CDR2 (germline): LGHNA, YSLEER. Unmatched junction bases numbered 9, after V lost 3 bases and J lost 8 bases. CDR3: CASSHHRGRGEKLFF. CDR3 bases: TGCGCCAGCAGCCACCACAGGGGTCGGGGGGAAAAACTGTTTTTT.

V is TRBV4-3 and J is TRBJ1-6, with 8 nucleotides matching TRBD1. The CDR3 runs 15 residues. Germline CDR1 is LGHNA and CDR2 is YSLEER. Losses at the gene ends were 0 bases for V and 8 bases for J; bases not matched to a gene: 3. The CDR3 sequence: CASSQDPGQDSPLHF. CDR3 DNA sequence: TGCGCCAGCAGCCAAGATCCGGGACAGGATTCACCCCTCCACTTT.

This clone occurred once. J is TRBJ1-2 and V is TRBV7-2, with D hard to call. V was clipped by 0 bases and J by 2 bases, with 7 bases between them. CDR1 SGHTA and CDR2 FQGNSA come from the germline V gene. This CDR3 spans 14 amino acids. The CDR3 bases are TGTGCCAGCAGCTTAGCGCCAGCGAACTATGGCTACACCTTC. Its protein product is CASSLAPANYGYTF.

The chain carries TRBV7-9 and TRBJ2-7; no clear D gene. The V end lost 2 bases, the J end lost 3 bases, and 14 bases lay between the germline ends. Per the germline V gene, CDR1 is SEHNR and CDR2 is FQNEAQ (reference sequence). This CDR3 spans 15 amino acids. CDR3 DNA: TGTGCCAGCAGCTTACTTTCGCCGCTAAACTACGAGCAGTACTTC. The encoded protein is CASSLLSPLNYEQYF. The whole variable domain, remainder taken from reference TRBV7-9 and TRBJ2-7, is DTGVSQNPRHKITKRGQNVTFRCDPISEHNRLYWYRQTLGQGPEFLTYFQNEAQLEKSRLLSDRFSAERPKGSFSTLEIQRTEQGDSAMYLCASSLLSPLNYEQYFGPGTRLTVT.

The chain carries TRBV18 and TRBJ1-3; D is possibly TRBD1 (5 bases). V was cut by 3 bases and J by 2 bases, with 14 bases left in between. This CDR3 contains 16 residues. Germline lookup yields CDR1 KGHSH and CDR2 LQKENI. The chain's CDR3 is CASSPMTETTGNTIYF. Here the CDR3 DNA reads TGTGCCAGCTCACCCATGACAGAAACCACTGGAAACACCATATATTTT.

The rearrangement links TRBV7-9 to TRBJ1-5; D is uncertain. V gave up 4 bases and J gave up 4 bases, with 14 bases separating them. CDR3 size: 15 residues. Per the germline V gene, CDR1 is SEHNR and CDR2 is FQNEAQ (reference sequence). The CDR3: CASSSNRDINQPQHF. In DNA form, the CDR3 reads TGTGCCAGCAGCTCGAACAGAGACATAAATCAGCCCCAGCATTTT.

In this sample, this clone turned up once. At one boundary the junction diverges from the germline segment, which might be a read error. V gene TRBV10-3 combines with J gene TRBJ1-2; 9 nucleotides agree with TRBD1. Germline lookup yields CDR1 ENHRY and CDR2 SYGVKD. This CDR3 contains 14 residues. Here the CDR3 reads CAISESGTGIGYTF. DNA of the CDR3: TGTGCCATCAGCGAGTCCGGGACAGGGATAGGCTACACCTTC.

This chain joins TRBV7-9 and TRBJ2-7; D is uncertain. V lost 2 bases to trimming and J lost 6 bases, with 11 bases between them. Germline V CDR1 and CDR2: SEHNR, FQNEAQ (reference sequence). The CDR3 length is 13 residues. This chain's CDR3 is CASSLRGLSEQYF. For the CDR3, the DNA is TGTGCCAGCAGCTTACGTGGCTTGAGCGAGCAGTACTTC.

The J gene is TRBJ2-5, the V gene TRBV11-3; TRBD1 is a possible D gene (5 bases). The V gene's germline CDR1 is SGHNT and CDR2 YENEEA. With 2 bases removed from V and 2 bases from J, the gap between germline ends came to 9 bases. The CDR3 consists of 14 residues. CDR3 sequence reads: CASSLFRQQETQYF. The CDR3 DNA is TGTGCCAGCAGCTTATTCCGACAGCAAGAGACCCAGTACTTC.

The CDR3 loop is CATSSGTVGDTQYF. The CDR3 bases are TGTGCCACCAGCAGCGGGACAGTCGGGGATACGCAGTATTTT. The rearrangement uses TRBV15 and TRBJ2-3, with 7 bases that match TRBD1. CDR1 and CDR2 from the germline V gene are LNHNV and YYDKDF (reference sequence). The CDR3 loop spans 14 amino acids. Trimming took 3 bases from V and 6 from J; bases not matched to a gene: 6.

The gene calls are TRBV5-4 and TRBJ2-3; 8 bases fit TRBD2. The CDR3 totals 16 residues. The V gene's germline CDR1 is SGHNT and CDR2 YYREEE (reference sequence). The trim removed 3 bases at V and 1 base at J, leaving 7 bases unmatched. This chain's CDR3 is CASSSRLREGTDTQYF. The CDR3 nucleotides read TGTGCCAGCAGCTCCCGATTGCGGGAGGGCACAGATACGCAGTATTTT.

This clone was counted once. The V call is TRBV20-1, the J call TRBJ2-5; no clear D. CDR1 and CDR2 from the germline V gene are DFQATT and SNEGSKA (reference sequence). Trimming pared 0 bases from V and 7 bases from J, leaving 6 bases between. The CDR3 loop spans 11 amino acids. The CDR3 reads CSARDPWTQYF. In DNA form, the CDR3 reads TGCAGTGCTAGAGACCCATGGACCCAGTACTTC.

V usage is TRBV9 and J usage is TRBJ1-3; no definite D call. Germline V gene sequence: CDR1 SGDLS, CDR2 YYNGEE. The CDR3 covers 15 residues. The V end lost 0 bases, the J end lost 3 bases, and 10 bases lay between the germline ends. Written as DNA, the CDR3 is TGTGCCAGCAGCGTAGATGTGTGGGGTGGAAACACCATATATTTT. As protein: CASSVDVWGGNTIYF.

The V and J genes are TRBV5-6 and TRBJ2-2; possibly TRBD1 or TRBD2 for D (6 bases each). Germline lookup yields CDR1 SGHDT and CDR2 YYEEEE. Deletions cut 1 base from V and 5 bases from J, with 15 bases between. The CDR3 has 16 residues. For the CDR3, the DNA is TGTGCCAGCAGCTTGACCGGGGGCGCACGGACCGGGGAGCTGTTTTTT. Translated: CASSLTGGARTGELFF.

In DNA, the CDR3 is TGCGCCAGCAGCCAAGACAGGGGCCAAGAGACCCAGTACTTC. Amino acid sequence: CASSQDRGQETQYF. The chain joins TRBV4-3 to TRBJ2-5, with D maybe TRBD1 (6 bases). The germline V gene has CDR1 LGHNA and CDR2 YSLEER. Trimming removed 0 bases at V and 1 base at J, with 6 bases between. The CDR3 runs to 14 residues.

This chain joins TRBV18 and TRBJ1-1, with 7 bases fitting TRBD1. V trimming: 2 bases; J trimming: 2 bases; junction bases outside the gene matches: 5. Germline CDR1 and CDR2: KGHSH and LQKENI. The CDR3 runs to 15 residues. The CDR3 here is CASSPTGTENTEAFF. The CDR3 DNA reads TGTGCCAGCTCACCAACCGGGACAGAAAACACTGAAGCTTTCTTT.

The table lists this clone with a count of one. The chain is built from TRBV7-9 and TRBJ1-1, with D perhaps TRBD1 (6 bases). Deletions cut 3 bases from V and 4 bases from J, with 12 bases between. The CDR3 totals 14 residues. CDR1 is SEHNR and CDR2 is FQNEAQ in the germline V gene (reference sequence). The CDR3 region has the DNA TGTGCCAGCAGCTTCGTGGGCAGGGGCACTGAAGCTTTCTTT. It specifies CASSFVGRGTEAFF.

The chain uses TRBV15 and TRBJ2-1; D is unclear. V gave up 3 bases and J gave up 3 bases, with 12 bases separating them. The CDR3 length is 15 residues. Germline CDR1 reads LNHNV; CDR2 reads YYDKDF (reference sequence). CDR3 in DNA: TGTGCCACCAGCAGCTTGTGGGCTCGCTACAATGAGCAGTTCTTC. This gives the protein CATSSLWARYNEQFF.

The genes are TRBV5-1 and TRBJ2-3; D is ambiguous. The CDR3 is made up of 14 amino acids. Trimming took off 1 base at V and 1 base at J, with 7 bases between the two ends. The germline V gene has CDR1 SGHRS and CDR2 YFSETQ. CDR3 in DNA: TGCGCCAGCAGCTTGATTGCGGGCACAGATACGCAGTATTTT. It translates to CASSLIAGTDTQYF.

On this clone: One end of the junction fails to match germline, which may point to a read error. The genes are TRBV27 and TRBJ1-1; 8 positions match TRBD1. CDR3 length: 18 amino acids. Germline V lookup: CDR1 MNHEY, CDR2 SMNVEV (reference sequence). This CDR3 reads CASSLYSGGARLEREAFF. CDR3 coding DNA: TGTGCCAGCAGCTTATACTCAGGGGGCGCCAGGCTAGAACGAGAGGCTTTCTTT.